This TCR beta chain was retrieved from a study of T cells after posttransplantation cyclophosphamide. General study findings and limits: TRB clonality was highly associated with recipient CMV seropositivity and reactivation. Skin or GI-infiltrating T cells shared few TRB sequences with blood. Later blood repertoires were often dominated by clones from the donor CD8+ memory compartment.

This clone was seen a few times. Antigen unknown. This CDR3 region has 14 residues. Germline V gene lookup returns CDR1 MNHNY and CDR2 SVGAGI (reference sequence). This table comes from immunoSEQ multiplex PCR, and its TCRdb copy is limited to in-frame clones, with some not included. Observed in the sample are tens of thousands of clones, none of them singletons. Peripheral blood was collected from the related graft donor on the marrow donation day. The receptor was derived from a man over 45 in good health, CMV-negative, and a related stem cell transplant donor. The chain carries TRBV6-6 and TRBJ2-5; D unclear. The J call is uncertain, as TRBJ2-7 better fits the DNA end. What was sequenced was PBMCs. The CDR3 loop is CASSWAVGAGEQYF. CDR3 DNA: TGTGCCAGCAGTTGGGCTGTGGGCGCAGGCGAGCAGTACTTC.